What follows describes a single TCR beta chain. The target antigen is unknown. The record originates from a study of cytomegalovirus exposure and HLA in healthy donors. Study details: According to later analysis, the same platform produced the 110 or so validation and several hundred first-cohort repertoires.

Measured with immunoSEQ multiplex PCR; TCRdb has only the in-frame clones, and not every one. The table includes 50,000 to 80,000 clones, roughly 96% detected once. Whole-study results and caveats: First-cohort TCR clusters were later found to tend to co-occur in the roughly 120 validation repertoires. Reports credit the classifier with highly specific, highly sensitive diagnosis of cytomegalovirus status.

CDR3 length: 16 residues. V trimming: 8 bases; J trimming: 3 bases; junction bases outside the gene matches: 10. Per germline, CDR1 KGHSH and CDR2 LQKENI. This TCR was sampled from a woman in her late teens or twenties in good health and CMV-seropositive. V and J are TRBV18 and TRBJ1-3; 10 positions match TRBD1. The sample was PBMCs. Here the CDR3 reads CASTTSGTGVGNTIYF. The CDR3 DNA reads TGTGCCAGCACCACTTCCGGGACAGGGGTTGGAAACACCATATATTTT.